The T cell receptor beta chain under discussion was sequenced for a study of shared clonotypes between healthy human individuals. Cells designated naive CD8 were CD45RO-negative and were positively selected for CCR7, with terminally differentiated effector memory CD45RA+ cells excluded. Assay: immunoSEQ multiplex PCR; the TCRdb copy retains only in-frame clones and omits some. The data show around 1.9 million clones, around 93% seen once. This CDR3 has 16 residues. With V trimmed by 0 bases and J by 7 bases, 6 bases remained unmatched. Germline V lookup: CDR1 SGDLS, CDR2 YYNGEE. Material for sequencing was naive CD8+ T cells from PBMCs. The source is a man between 18 and 35 years old in good health. Some clones in this sample may be carry-over from other donors' samples. The chain combines TRBV9 with TRBJ2-2, with TRBD2 identical over 10 bases. Written as DNA, the CDR3 is TGTGCCAGCAGCGTAGCAAGCGGGAGGGCCATCGGGGAGCTGTTTTTT. Translated, it gives CASSVASGRAIGELFF.